A selection of T cell receptor beta chains follows, all from one sample in a study of shared clonotypes between healthy human individuals. Clones were read by immunoSEQ multiplex PCR, and TCRdb kept only the in-frame ones, dropping some. The sample lists under 2,000,000 clones, over 85% occurring once. Sequenced material: naive CD8+ T cells sorted from blood. The receptors were gathered from a man younger than 35 in good health. The CDR3 runs from the conserved cysteine through the conserved F or W. A D gene is named only where the DNA matches it firmly. Size tells how often a clone was seen (once, few, many) or the class of an expanded clone, and some rows leave it out.

>TRBJ2-1|.|.|TRBV7-9
TGTGCCAGCAGCCCCCCCACCGCCAACGGCAATGAGCAGTTCTTC
CASSPPTANGNEQFF
>TRBJ1-1|.|.|TRBV5-1
TGCGCCAGCCTACCCTTCGGGCAGGCGAACACTGAAGCTTTCTTT
CASLPFGQANTEAFF
>TRBJ2-1|TRBD1|.|TRBV7-6
TGTGCCAGCAGCATAGGCCGGGACAGTAACAATGAGCAGTTCTTC
CASSIGRDSNNEQFF
>TRBJ2-1|TRBD2|.|TRBV4-1
TGCGCCAGCAGCCAAGATCAGCGGGGGGGCTACAATGAGCAGTTCTTC
CASSQDQRGGYNEQFF
>TRBJ2-1|.|.|TRBV9
TGTGCCAGCAGCTTTGAGGGGGGTTATGAGCAGTTCTTC
CASSFEGGYEQFF
>TRBJ1-1|.|.|TRBV7-8
TGTGCCAGCAGCTTTGTGCGCGAGAGGGGACTGAACACTGAAGCTTTCTTT
CASSFVRERGLNTEAFF
>TRBJ2-1|TRBD1|.|TRBV11-2
TGTGCCAGCAGGGATCCTCGCTCCGGGACAGGGGCCTTGAATGAGCAGTTCTTC
CASRDPRSGTGALNEQFF
>TRBJ2-5|TRBD1|.|TRBV5-4
TGTGCCAGCAGCCAAACCGGGACAGGGGAAGAGACCCAGTACTTC
CASSQTGTGEETQYF
>TRBJ2-1|.|.|TRBV9
TGTGCCAGCAGCCCGTCAGAATTGGCCCCGTACAATGAGCAGTTCTTC
CASSPSELAPYNEQFF
>TRBJ1-4|.|.|TRBV15
TGTGCCACCAGCAGAGTTGATCCGGACCCAAATGAAAAACTGTTTTTT
CATSRVDPDPNEKLFF
>TRBJ2-7|.|.|TRBV18
TGTGCCAGCTCACTTGAATCGCGTTTTAGTACCTACGAGCAGTACTTC
CASSLESRFSTYEQYF
>TRBJ2-7|.|.|TRBV18
TGTGCCAGCTCATCGGTCGGGGAGCCCCAGTACTTC
CASSSVGEPQYF
>TRBJ2-3|TRBD2|.|TRBV7-8
TGTGCCAGCAGCTCCATAGCGGGTCGGACAGATACGCAGTATTTT
CASSSIAGRTDTQYF
>TRBJ1-5|.|.|TRBV21-1
TGTGCCAGCAGCAAAGTGGAGGCAGGGTATAGCAATCAGCCCCAGCATTTT
CASSKVEAGYSNQPQHF
>TRBJ1-2|TRBD1|.|TRBV19
TGTGCCAGTGCGGATCTACAGGGGCCCTATGGCTACACCTTC
CASADLQGPYGYTF
>TRBJ1-1|.|.|TRBV30
TGTGCCTGGAGTGTACAGGCAGGTAAAGAAGCTTTCTTT
CAWSVQAGKEAFF
>TRBJ2-2|.|once|TRBV27
TGTGCCAGCAGTTGGATAATGAACACCGGGGAGCTGTTTTTT
CASSWIMNTGELFF
>TRBJ2-3|.|.|TRBV7-2
TGTGCCAGCAGTGCCGAAGGGGGGGGCCCAGATACGCAGTATTTT
CASSAEGGGPDTQYF